Each of the 8 T cell receptor beta chains below was sequenced from the same sample in a study of blood T cells in healthy people across ages. The use of a sample-barcoded 5' primer and a J-beta primer mix characterized a second PCR of roughly 7 to 11 cycles. TCRdb called the 5' RACE reads again in MiXCR, with one record for every CDR3 protein. The sample has hundreds of thousands of distinct CDR3 sequences, approximately 59% seen once; the top ten hold 28%. The material sequenced was blood. These receptors originate from a man aged 25 to 40 in good health.

This clonotype was observed a handful of times. The germline gene is not matched at one end of the junction; a read error may be the cause. The rearrangement uses TRBV20-1 and TRBJ1-5; D remains ambiguous. The CDR3 has 15 residues. CDR1 is DFQATT and CDR2 is SNEGSKA in the germline V gene (reference sequence). CDR3 region: CSARVETLSNQPQHF. The CDR3 coding sequence is TGCAGTGCCAGAGTCGAGACACTGAGCAATCAGCCCCAGCATTTT.

This clonotype was counted a single time. The V gene is TRBV7-2, the J gene TRBJ2-5; D perhaps matches TRBD2 (5 bases). The DNA matches TRBJ2-7 better at its end, which makes the J call doubtful. Germline V CDR1 and CDR2: SGHTA, FQGNSA. This CDR3 is built from 15 residues. Here the CDR3 reads CASSLAPGLGYEQYF. DNA of the CDR3: TGTGCCAGCAGCTTAGCGCCGGGGTTGGGTTACGAGCAGTACTTC.

This clonotype was counted only a few times. This chain uses TRBV5-1 with TRBJ1-2; no firm D call. V was cut by 0 bases and J by 5 bases, with 11 bases left in between. The CDR3 contains 14 residues. Per germline, CDR1 SGHRS and CDR2 YFSETQ. DNA of the CDR3: TGCGCCAGCAGCTTGGGCCCGACGGGGTATGGCTACACCTTC. Protein sequence: CASSLGPTGYGYTF.

The chain links TRBV30 to TRBJ1-2, with D hard to call. Trimming pared 0 bases from V and 0 bases from J, leaving 14 bases between. The CDR3 sequence is 16 residues long. From germline, CDR1 is GTSNPN and CDR2 SVGIG (reference sequence). CDR3 loop: CAWSVLAVSSNYGYTF. The CDR3 coding sequence is TGTGCCTGGAGTGTACTGGCAGTATCTTCTAACTATGGCTACACCTTC.

CDR3 region: CASRFANTEAFF. In DNA form, the CDR3 reads TGTGCCAGCAGATTCGCGAACACTGAAGCTTTCTTT. The rearrangement joins TRBV5-6 to TRBJ1-1; D not resolved. In germline, CDR1 is SGHDT, CDR2 YYEEEE. The CDR3 spans 12 residues. Trimming removed 5 bases from V and 1 base from J, with 6 bases in between.

The gene calls are TRBV10-3 and TRBJ2-5; the D is unclear. This CDR3 is 13 amino acids long. Trimming removed 2 bases at V and 11 bases at J, with 15 bases between. CDR1 is ENHRY, CDR2 SYGVKD, per germline. CDR3 in DNA: TGTGCCATCAGTGAGCGTGCTGAATATGAGCAGTACTTC. Translation: CAISERAEYEQYF.

The chain recombines TRBV7-8 with TRBJ1-4; D gene ambiguous. The germline V gene encodes CDR1 SGHVS and CDR2 FQNEAQ. The V end was cut by 5 bases, the J end by 1 base, with 11 bases between. This CDR3 is built from 15 residues. CDR3 sequence (DNA): TGTGCCAGCAGCCAGCCGTGGGGAACTAATGAAAAACTGTTTTTT. It yields the protein CASSQPWGTNEKLFF.

The chain combines TRBV5-1 with TRBJ2-7; tentatively, D is TRBD2 (6 bases). Germline CDR1 is SGHRS and CDR2 is YFSETQ. The CDR3 runs to 15 residues. Trimming removed 0 bases at V and 3 bases at J, with 13 bases between. The CDR3 nucleotides are TGCGCCAGCAGCTTGGGTCCACGGGAGAGCTACGAGCAGTACTTC. Translation gives CASSLGPRESYEQYF.